This T cell receptor beta chain was captured by sequencing in a study of cytomegalovirus exposure and HLA in healthy donors. In germline, CDR1 is SGHNT, CDR2 YYREEE (reference sequence). V lost 3 bases to trimming and J lost 6 bases; unmatched junction nucleotides: 4. The CDR3 loop spans 13 amino acids. 13 Jbeta primers and 60 Vbeta primers were used for the PCR. Sequencing was performed with immunoSEQ multiplex PCR; in TCRdb, only in-frame clones are kept and a portion is missing. The data hold a few hundred thousand clones, with 92% observed a single time. This sequence originates from a girl aged 2 to 9 in good health and CMV-seronegative. Sequenced sample: PBMCs. This rearrangement joins TRBV5-4 to TRBJ2-7; 9 nucleotides match TRBD2. CDR3 sequence reads: CASSSGLAFEQYF. Written as DNA, the CDR3 is TGTGCCAGCAGCTCGGGACTAGCTTTCGAGCAGTACTTC.